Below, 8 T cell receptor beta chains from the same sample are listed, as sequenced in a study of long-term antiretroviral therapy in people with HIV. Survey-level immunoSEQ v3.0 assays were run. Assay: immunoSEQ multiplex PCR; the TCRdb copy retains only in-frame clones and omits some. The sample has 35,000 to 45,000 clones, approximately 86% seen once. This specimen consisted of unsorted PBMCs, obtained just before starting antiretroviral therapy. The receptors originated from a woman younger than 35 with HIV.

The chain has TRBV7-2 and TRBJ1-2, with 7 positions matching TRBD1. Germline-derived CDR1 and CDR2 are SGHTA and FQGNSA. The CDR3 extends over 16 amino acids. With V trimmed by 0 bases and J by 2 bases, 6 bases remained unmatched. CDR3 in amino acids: CASSLAGAGGNYGYTF. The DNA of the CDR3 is TGTGCCAGCAGCTTAGCGGGGGCAGGGGGGAACTATGGCTACACCTTC.

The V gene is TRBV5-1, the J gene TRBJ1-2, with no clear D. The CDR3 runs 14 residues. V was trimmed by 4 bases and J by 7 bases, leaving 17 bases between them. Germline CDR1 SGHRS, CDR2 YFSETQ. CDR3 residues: CASSPAEGRVGYTF. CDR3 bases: TGCGCCAGCAGCCCGGCGGAGGGCCGGGTTGGCTACACCTTC. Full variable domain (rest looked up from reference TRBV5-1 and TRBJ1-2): KAGVTQTPRYLIKTRGQQVTLSCSPISGHRSVSWYQQTPGQGLQFLFEYFSETQRNKGNFPGRFSGRQFSNSRSEMNVSTLELGDSALYLCASSPAEGRVGYTFGSGTRLTVV.

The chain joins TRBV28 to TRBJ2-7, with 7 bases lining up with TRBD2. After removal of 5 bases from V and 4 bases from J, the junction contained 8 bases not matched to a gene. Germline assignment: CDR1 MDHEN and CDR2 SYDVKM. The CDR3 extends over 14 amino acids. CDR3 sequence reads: CASSPQLAIYEQYF. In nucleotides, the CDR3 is TGTGCCAGCAGTCCCCAACTAGCGATTTACGAGCAGTACTTC.

As DNA, the CDR3 is TGTGCCAGCAGCTTGGCCACGGGTACGGATGGCTACACCTTC. It codes for CASSLATGTDGYTF. The rearrangement uses TRBV5-6 and TRBJ1-2; D uncertain. The CDR3 totals 14 residues. V shed 0 bases and J shed 6 bases, with 12 bases lying between them. Germline CDR1 and CDR2: SGHDT and YYEEEE.

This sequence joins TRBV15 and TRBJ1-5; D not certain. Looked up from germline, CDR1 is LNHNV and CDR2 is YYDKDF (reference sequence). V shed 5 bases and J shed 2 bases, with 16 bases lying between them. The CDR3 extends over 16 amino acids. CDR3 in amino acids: CATSQEGSGRNQPQHF. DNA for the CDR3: TGTGCCACCAGCCAGGAGGGCAGCGGGCGCAATCAGCCCCAGCATTTT.

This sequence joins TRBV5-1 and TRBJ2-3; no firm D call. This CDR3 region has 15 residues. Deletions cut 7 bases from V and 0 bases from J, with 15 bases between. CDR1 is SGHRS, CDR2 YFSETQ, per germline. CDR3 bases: TGCGCCAGCCTGTTGGAGAGATCTAGCACAGATACGCAGTATTTT. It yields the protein CASLLERSSTDTQYF.

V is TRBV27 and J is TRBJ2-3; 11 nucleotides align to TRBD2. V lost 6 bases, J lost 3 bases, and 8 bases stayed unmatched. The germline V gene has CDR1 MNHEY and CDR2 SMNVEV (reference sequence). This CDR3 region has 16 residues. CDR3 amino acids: CASRSGGTSGTDTQYF. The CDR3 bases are TGTGCCAGCAGATCTGGCGGGACTAGCGGAACAGATACGCAGTATTTT.

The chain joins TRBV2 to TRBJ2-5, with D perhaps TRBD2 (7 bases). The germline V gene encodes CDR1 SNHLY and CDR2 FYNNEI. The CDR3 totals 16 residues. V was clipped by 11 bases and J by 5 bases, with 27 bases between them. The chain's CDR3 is CAVHDPRGGAGETQYF. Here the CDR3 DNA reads TGTGCCGTACACGACCCACGAGGGGGGGCCGGGGAGACCCAGTACTTC.